This T cell receptor (beta chain) was profiled in a study of blood T cell repertoires in COVID-19. Study context: Acute-phase and convalescent COVID-19 samples originated in the United States, Italy and Spain.

J gave up 9 bases and V 0 bases, and 7 bases lay outside the gene matches. This CDR3 is 16 amino acids long. Per germline, CDR1 SGHDT and CDR2 YYEEEE. Study processing details: Cell counts per sample came from amplifying reference gene primers. Libraries were prepared by immunoSEQ multiplex PCR; TCRdb keeps only in-frame clonotypes and omits some of them. V, J and clone size are those of that table, while D and trimming were read from the DNA. The data show 160,000 or so clones, more than 65% seen once. A few counts support this clone. This chain connects TRBV5-6 to TRBJ1-6; 9 bases line up with TRBD1. The TCR originated in a woman between 50 and 59 years old with acute or convalescent COVID-19. Sequenced sample: peripheral blood. The CDR3 protein is CASSLAPGQGGSPLHF. CDR3 DNA: TGTGCCAGCAGCTTGGCCCCGGGACAGGGTGGTTCACCCCTCCACTTT.